This TCR beta chain is drawn from a study of blood T cells in healthy people across ages. Study information: The capture of about one barcoded beta molecule per two T cells was achieved by template switching.

PCR was performed a second time for about 6 to 11 cycles using a sample-barcoded 5' primer and a J-beta primer mix. Each of the samples gave a minimum of 2.5 million paired-end reads that contained CDR3. From the 5' RACE reads, TCRdb called clonotypes with MiXCR, one entry per CDR3 protein. This sample has roughly 800,000 distinct CDR3 sequences, with 55% to 75% found just once. Germline V gives CDR1 MDHEN, CDR2 SYDVKM. CDR3 size: 14 residues. Sequenced sample: blood. J is TRBJ2-1 and V is TRBV28; 7 nucleotides match TRBD1. With the DNA end fitting TRBJ2-7 better, the J assignment may be wrong. This receptor was taken from a man aged 30-40 years in good health. Here the CDR3 DNA reads TGTGCCAGCAGACTCCAGGGACAGTTAGACGAGCAGTACTTC. It encodes CASRLQGQLDEQYF.